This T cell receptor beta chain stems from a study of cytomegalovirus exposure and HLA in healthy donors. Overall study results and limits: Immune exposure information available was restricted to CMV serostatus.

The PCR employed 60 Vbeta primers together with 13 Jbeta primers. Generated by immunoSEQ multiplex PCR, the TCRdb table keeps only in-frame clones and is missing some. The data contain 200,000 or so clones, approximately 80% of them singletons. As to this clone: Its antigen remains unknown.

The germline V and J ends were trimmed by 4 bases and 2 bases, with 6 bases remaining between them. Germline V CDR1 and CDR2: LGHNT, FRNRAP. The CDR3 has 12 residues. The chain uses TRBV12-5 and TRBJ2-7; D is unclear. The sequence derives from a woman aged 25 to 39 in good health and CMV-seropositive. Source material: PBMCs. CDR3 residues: CASGSNTYEQYF. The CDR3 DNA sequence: TGTGCTAGTGGTTCCAACACCTACGAGCAGTACTTC.